The 30 T cell receptor beta chains below were found in one sample sequenced in a study of response to subunit inactivated influenza vaccine. TCRdb processed the RT-PCR reads anew with MiXCR; each CDR3 protein has one entry. The table lists 400,000 to 650,000 distinct CDR3 sequences, around 7.7% of them singletons, with less than 15% in the top ten. This specimen was PBMCs from blood, taken roughly 24 months after vaccination. These receptors were obtained from a man aged 50 to 75 who received an inactivated influenza vaccine.

This clonotype showed up many times. The V call is TRBV3-1, the J call TRBJ2-7; possibly TRBD1 for D (6 bases). The CDR3 spans 13 residues. The germline gives CDR1 LGHDT, CDR2 YNNKEL (reference sequence). The V end lost 3 bases, the J end lost 6 bases, and 12 bases lay between the germline ends. CDR3 residues: CASSHTGFREQYF. In nucleotides, the CDR3 is TGTGCCAGCAGCCATACAGGGTTTCGCGAGCAGTACTTC.

This clonotype was picked up a small number of times. The chain is built from TRBV12-3 or TRBV12-4 and TRBJ2-4; D unclear. Trimming shortened V by 6 bases and J by 2 bases, and 14 bases separated the two germline ends. This CDR3 contains 15 residues. This chain's CDR3 is CASSRGPETKNIQYF. CDR3 nucleotides: TGTGCCAGCAGCCGTGGCCCGGAGACCAAAAACATTCAGTACTTC.

This clonotype showed up just a few times. This chain connects TRBV7-2 to TRBJ2-3; D call uncertain. Germline CDR1 SGHTA, CDR2 FQGNSA. The CDR3 totals 14 residues. Trimming left V 5 bases short and J 3 bases short, with 12 bases between. CDR3 in amino acids: CASSPRMMTDTQYF. In nucleotides, the CDR3 is TGTGCCAGCAGCCCCAGGATGATGACAGATACGCAGTATTTT.

This clonotype was seen a handful of times. The chain joins TRBV6-5 to TRBJ2-3, with TRBD2 matching 8 bases. The germline CDR1 and CDR2 sequences are MNHEY and SVGAGI. The CDR3 has 15 residues. J was trimmed by 5 bases and V by 4 bases; bases with no gene match: 8. The CDR3 loop is CASSFDGRARDTQYF. In DNA form, the CDR3 reads TGTGCCAGCAGTTTCGACGGGAGGGCCAGAGATACGCAGTATTTT.

This clonotype appeared a few times. The chain uses TRBV12-3 or TRBV12-4 and TRBJ1-1; D not certain. Trimming removed 2 bases from V and 1 base from J, with 8 bases in between. This CDR3 is 14 amino acids long. CDR3 in DNA: TGTGCCAGCAGTTTAAGAACCCAGAACACTGAAGCTTTCTTT. Its translation: CASSLRTQNTEAFF.

In this sample, this clonotype turned up a few times. The V gene is TRBV28, the J gene TRBJ2-2; D is possibly TRBD2 (5 bases). The V and J ends lost 2 bases and 5 bases respectively, with 15 bases between them. Germline CDR1 is MDHEN and CDR2 is SYDVKM. The CDR3 runs to 16 residues. The CDR3 nucleotides read TGTGCCAGCAGTTTACGAGTGGGAGTGGTGACCGGGGAGCTGTTTTTT. Translating it yields CASSLRVGVVTGELFF.

This chain uses TRBV7-8 with TRBJ2-1; the D gene is possibly TRBD2 (5 bases). CDR3 length equals 15 residues. Trimming left V 6 bases short and J 6 bases short, with 18 bases between. Germline V CDR1 and CDR2: SGHVS, FQNEAQ. Here the CDR3 DNA reads TGTGCCAGCAGACGGGATGGCCACCGGGCCAATGAGCAGTTCTTC. Amino acids: CASRRDGHRANEQFF.

The chain combines TRBV20-1 with TRBJ2-7; 8 positions agree with TRBD1. Trimming removed 5 bases from V and 3 bases from J; junction bases left unmatched: 15. The CDR3 runs 16 residues. Germline lookup yields CDR1 DFQATT and CDR2 SNEGSKA (reference sequence). DNA of the CDR3: TGCAGTGCTCCCCAGGGAGGACAGGGAGCTAACTACGAGCAGTACTTC. The encoded protein is CSAPQGGQGANYEQYF.

This clonotype occurred many times. V gene TRBV7-2 combines with J gene TRBJ1-4; TRBD1 is a possible D gene (5 bases). V was pared by 3 bases and J by 0 bases, with 8 bases between. The CDR3 totals 15 residues. Germline-derived CDR1 and CDR2 are SGHTA and FQGNSA. The CDR3 is CASSFDSTTNEKLFF. CDR3 in DNA: TGTGCCAGCAGCTTCGACAGTACAACTAATGAAAAACTGTTTTTT.

This clonotype was counted at least ten times. The chain couples TRBV12-3 or TRBV12-4 to TRBJ2-7, with D tentatively TRBD1 (7 bases). The CDR3 is 17 residues long. V was shortened by 6 bases and J by 9 bases, with 30 bases between the two germline ends. The DNA for the CDR3 is TGTGCCAGCAGCCCGGGGGACAGAAGACATGCGACTCTTGGGCAGTACTTC. Protein: CASSPGDRRHATLGQYF.

This clonotype was observed many times. The chain combines TRBV20-1 with TRBJ1-1; D is uncertain. Trimming left V 0 bases short and J 4 bases short, with 6 bases between. This CDR3 is 12 amino acids long. The germline V gene encodes CDR1 DFQATT and CDR2 SNEGSKA (reference sequence). This chain's CDR3 is CSAREGSTEAFF. DNA for the CDR3: TGCAGTGCTAGAGAGGGAAGCACTGAAGCTTTCTTT.

The chain uses TRBV20-1 and TRBJ2-2, with TRBD2 identical over 7 bases. The CDR3 has 14 amino acids. The V gene's germline CDR1 is DFQATT and CDR2 SNEGSKA (reference sequence). V was clipped by 4 bases and J by 7 bases; unmatched bases: 9. CDR3 in DNA: TGCAGTGCTAACACGCGGGAGAAGTTCGGGGAGCTGTTTTTT. It is translated as CSANTREKFGELFF.

This chain's CDR3 is CATSRYRVPSSYNEQFF. CDR3 coding DNA: TGTGCCACCAGCCGATACAGGGTTCCAAGCTCCTACAATGAGCAGTTCTTC. This chain connects TRBV15 to TRBJ2-1; possibly TRBD1 for D (6 bases). CDR1 is LNHNV and CDR2 is YYDKDF in the germline V gene (reference sequence). V lost 5 bases and J lost 0, with 17 bases in between. This CDR3 comprises 17 residues.

This clonotype was seen more than once but under ten times. The rearrangement joins TRBV5-1 to TRBJ2-7; TRBD1 aligns across 7 bases. Germline trimming cut 4 bases from V and 3 bases from J; bases unmatched to any gene: 7. The V gene's germline CDR1 is SGHRS and CDR2 YFSETQ. This CDR3 spans 14 amino acids. This chain's CDR3 is CASSVGQEYYEQYF. CDR3 nucleotides: TGCGCCAGCAGCGTTGGACAGGAATACTACGAGCAGTACTTC.

The chain employs TRBV12-3 or TRBV12-4 and TRBJ2-7; TRBD2 matches 8 bases. The trim removed 7 bases at V and 6 bases at J, leaving 11 bases unmatched. The CDR3 length is 14 residues. DNA of the CDR3: TGTGCCAGCAACGTCGGGGGGGAGGGTAGCGAGCAGTACTTC. This codes for CASNVGGEGSEQYF.

This clonotype was counted only a few times. The chain carries TRBV20-1 and TRBJ2-7; TRBD1 might be the D (6 bases). Trimming removed 4 bases from V and 0 bases from J, with 13 bases in between. From germline, CDR1 is DFQATT and CDR2 SNEGSKA (reference sequence). This CDR3 contains 14 residues. DNA for the CDR3: TGCAGTGCTAAGGGGGTCAGCAGCTCCTACGAGCAGTACTTC. This encodes CSAKGVSSSYEQYF.

This clonotype was counted ten times or more. V gene TRBV11-2 combines with J gene TRBJ2-3; D might be TRBD2 (6 bases). V lost 1 base and J lost 3, with 11 bases in between. Germline values: CDR1 SGHAT, CDR2 FQNNGV. The CDR3 runs 15 residues. The CDR3 DNA follows: TGTGCCAGCAGCTTAGGGGGGGTGAGAACAGATACGCAGTATTTT. Its protein is CASSLGGVRTDTQYF.

In this sample, this clonotype turned up a few times. The chain has TRBV7-2 and TRBJ1-1; D is ambiguous. V was clipped by 7 bases and J by 8 bases, with 17 bases between them. The germline gives CDR1 SGHTA, CDR2 FQGNSA. The CDR3 runs 13 residues. As DNA, the CDR3 is TGTGCCAGCAATACCCTGCCGACGGAGGAAGCTTTCTTT. It translates to CASNTLPTEEAFF.

This rearrangement joins TRBV7-2 to TRBJ2-3; TRBD2 is a possible D gene (6 bases). V lost 1 base to trimming and J lost 0 bases, with 14 bases between them. Germline V lookup: CDR1 SGHTA, CDR2 FQGNSA. The CDR3 spans 17 residues. CDR3 sequence reads: CASSLVRTGTSTDTQYF. DNA of the CDR3: TGTGCCAGCAGCTTAGTCAGGACTGGGACTAGCACAGATACGCAGTATTTT.

This clonotype turned up a few times. The chain uses TRBV3-1 and TRBJ1-5; D not resolved. Trimming shortened V by 2 bases and J by 6 bases, and 8 bases separated the two germline ends. Per germline, CDR1 LGHDT and CDR2 YNNKEL (reference sequence). The CDR3 length is 13 residues. The CDR3 loop reads CASSQTLLQPQHF. CDR3 bases: TGTGCCAGCAGCCAAACATTGCTTCAGCCCCAGCATTTT. Full variable domain (remainder filled in from reference TRBV3-1 and TRBJ1-5): DTAVSQTPKYLVTQMGNDKSIKCEQNLGHDTMYWYKQDSKKFLKIMFSYNNKELIINETVPNRFSPKSPDKAHLNLHINSLELGDSAVYFCASSQTLLQPQHFGDGTRLSIL.

The V call is TRBV29-1, the J call TRBJ2-1; 7 bases match TRBD1. V lost 3 bases to trimming and J lost 3 bases; unmatched junction nucleotides: 5. Germline V gene data show CDR1 as SQVTM and CDR2 as ANQGSEA. This CDR3 is 14 amino acids long. CDR3 coding DNA: TGCAGCGTTGATGGGACAGAATTCTACAATGAGCAGTTCTTC. It specifies CSVDGTEFYNEQFF.

The chain employs TRBV6-5 and TRBJ1-2, with D possibly matching TRBD1 (5 bases). Germline V CDR1 and CDR2: MNHEY, SVGAGI. V lost 0 bases to trimming and J lost 2 bases, with 13 bases between them. CDR3 length: 16 residues. For the CDR3, the DNA is TGTGCCAGCAGTTACTCGACAGCCATCCCAAACTATGGCTACACCTTC. It yields the protein CASSYSTAIPNYGYTF.

The genes are TRBV6-1 and TRBJ1-2, with 9 bases lining up with TRBD1. Germline V CDR1 and CDR2: MNHNS, SASEGT. Unmatched junction bases numbered 4, after V lost 3 bases and J lost 8 bases. This CDR3 comprises 13 residues. The CDR3 region is CASSDDRGRGYTF. As DNA, the CDR3 is TGTGCCAGCAGTGACGACAGGGGGAGAGGCTACACCTTC.

This clonotype was detected ten times or more. The gene calls are TRBV20-1 and TRBJ2-3; TRBD2 matches 8 bases. The CDR3 sequence is 14 residues long. The germline gives CDR1 DFQATT, CDR2 SNEGSKA (reference sequence). V gave up 3 bases and J gave up 2 bases; unmatched junction bases: 4. CDR3 sequence: CSARGLVFTDTQYF. In DNA, the CDR3 is TGCAGTGCTAGGGGACTAGTCTTCACAGATACGCAGTATTTT.

This clonotype was recorded many times. The chain combines TRBV4-2 with TRBJ1-2; 10 nucleotides line up with TRBD1. The CDR3 length is 15 residues. Germline V gene data show CDR1 as LGHNA and CDR2 as YNFKEQ. The J segment lost 7 bases and the V segment lost 1 base, leaving 6 bases of the junction unmatched. CDR3 region: CASSQGRDRGVGYTF. The CDR3 DNA reads TGTGCCAGCAGCCAAGGCCGGGACAGGGGCGTTGGCTACACCTTC.

This clonotype was picked up many times. The rearrangement uses TRBV29-1 and TRBJ2-1, with 8 nucleotides matching TRBD2. The CDR3 is 14 amino acids. Unmatched junction bases numbered 11, after V lost 4 bases and J lost 9 bases. Germline values: CDR1 SQVTM, CDR2 ANQGSEA. DNA of the CDR3: TGCAGCGTTGCGGGAGGGCCTTACGGGGTTGAGCAGTTCTTC. It translates to CSVAGGPYGVEQFF.

This clonotype appeared a few times. V and J are TRBV5-6 and TRBJ2-2; D call uncertain. V lost 5 bases and J lost 5, with 16 bases in between. The CDR3 consists of 15 residues. Germline values: CDR1 SGHDT, CDR2 YYEEEE. The CDR3 nucleotides read TGTGCCAGCAGGTCTTGGGATAGGTTAACCGGGGAGCTGTTTTTT. As protein: CASRSWDRLTGELFF.

A few counts support this clonotype. A single base separates this from a much larger clone, so it may be a read error. The gene calls are TRBV4-2 and TRBJ2-5, with 9 bases identical to TRBD2. This CDR3 has 16 residues. Germline V lookup: CDR1 LGHNA, CDR2 YNFKEQ. V was clipped by 4 bases and J by 5 bases; unmatched bases: 11. In DNA, the CDR3 is TGTGCCAGCAGCCGAGATCCCAGCGGGGGGTTTGAGACCCAGTACTTC. Protein sequence: CASSRDPSGGFETQYF.

This clonotype was observed at least ten times. This chain uses TRBV11-2 with TRBJ1-1, with a tentative D call TRBD1 (6 bases). The V gene's germline CDR1 is SGHAT and CDR2 FQNNGV. The CDR3 is made up of 15 amino acids. The V end lost 5 bases, the J end lost 4 bases, and 17 bases lay between the germline ends. CDR3 bases: TGTGCCAGCAGCCCCCTGACAGGTCCCCTCACTGAAGCTTTCTTT. It translates to CASSPLTGPLTEAFF.

V gene TRBV3-1 combines with J gene TRBJ2-1, with TRBD1 identical over 7 bases. The trim removed 4 bases at V and 4 bases at J, leaving 4 bases unmatched. The germline gives CDR1 LGHDT, CDR2 YNNKEL (reference sequence). The CDR3 runs 14 residues. This CDR3 reads CASSLRDRYNEQFF. DNA for the CDR3: TGTGCCAGCAGCCTCCGGGACAGATACAATGAGCAGTTCTTC.